These 13 T cell receptor beta chains share one sample of origin, sequenced in a study of naive and memory T cell subsets. The beta constant-region primer was an equimolar mix of two oligonucleotides covering TRBC1 and TRBC2. TCRdb re-derived calls from the UMI-ligation and nested PCR reads in MiXCR, one entry per CDR3 protein. Counted here are roughly 98,000 distinct CDR3 sequences, roughly 7% occurring once; the ten biggest clones make up about 1.6%. Sequences were obtained from central memory CD4+ T cells from blood. The receptor source for this set is a human donor in good health.

This clonotype came up many times. The chain has TRBV7-9 and TRBJ2-1; 9 bases agree with TRBD1. CDR1 is SEHNR, CDR2 FQNEAQ, per germline (reference sequence). CDR3 length: 16 residues. V lost 5 bases and J lost 8; bases outside the gene matches: 13. This CDR3 is CASSRVPGQGFDEQFF. For the CDR3, the DNA is TGTGCCAGCAGCCGCGTCCCGGGACAGGGATTTGATGAGCAGTTCTTC.

This clonotype was seen a handful of times. This chain uses TRBV27 with TRBJ1-1, with 8 bases aligning to TRBD1. J gave up 4 bases and V 2 bases, and 6 bases lay outside the gene matches. Germline V gives CDR1 MNHEY, CDR2 SMNVEV (reference sequence). This CDR3 comprises 15 residues. The chain's CDR3 is CASSLQGALGTEAFF. CDR3 DNA sequence: TGTGCCAGCAGTTTACAGGGGGCGCTGGGCACTGAAGCTTTCTTT.

This chain links TRBV12-3 or TRBV12-4 with TRBJ2-1, with TRBD2 identical over 10 bases. Trimming removed 8 bases from V and 7 bases from J; junction bases left unmatched: 11. The CDR3 sequence is 15 residues long. The CDR3 region has the DNA TGTGCCAGCTCGGGACTAGCGCCGATTGGGAATGAGCAGTTCTTC. This codes for CASSGLAPIGNEQFF.

This clonotype occurred many times. The chain uses TRBV6-2 or TRBV6-3 and TRBJ1-1; tentative D call: TRBD1 (6 bases). The CDR3 has 12 amino acids. Trimming left V 8 bases short and J 5 bases short, with 12 bases between. CDR1 MNHEY and CDR2 SVGEGT come from the germline V gene. CDR3 region: CASLSGVTEAFF. The DNA for the CDR3 is TGTGCCAGCTTATCAGGGGTTACTGAAGCTTTCTTT.

The table lists this clonotype with a few counts. This chain links TRBV6-6 with TRBJ1-1; D is unclear. Germline values: CDR1 MNHNY, CDR2 SVGAGI (reference sequence). V was clipped by 8 bases and J by 2 bases, with 15 bases between them. CDR3 length equals 14 residues. DNA for the CDR3: TGTGCCAGCGCCCTTGGTGGGAGAAACACTGAAGCTTTCTTT. Translation: CASALGGRNTEAFF.

The chain links TRBV14 to TRBJ2-3; D might be TRBD1 or TRBD2, each matching 5 bases. The CDR3 length is 14 residues. Germline assignment: CDR1 SGHDN and CDR2 FVKESK. V dropped 5 bases and J dropped 5 bases, with 14 bases sitting between them. As DNA, the CDR3 is TGTGCCAGCAGCTACCGGGACCGTCGAGATACGCAGTATTTT. This sequence encodes CASSYRDRRDTQYF.

The chain carries TRBV28 and TRBJ2-5; a weak D match, TRBD2 (6 bases). The ends were cut back, 5 bases at V and 4 bases at J, with 11 bases in the middle. From germline, CDR1 is MDHEN and CDR2 SYDVKM. This CDR3 is 13 amino acids long. The CDR3 coding sequence is TGTGCCAGCAGTCCCCGGACTACAGAGACCCAGTACTTC. Protein: CASSPRTTETQYF.

This clonotype was seen many times. V gene TRBV5-6 combines with J gene TRBJ1-6; weak D call: TRBD1 (5 bases). V lost 7 bases, J lost 3 bases, and 17 bases lay in between. This CDR3 spans 16 amino acids. Germline-derived CDR1 and CDR2 are SGHDT and YYEEEE. CDR3 DNA: TGTGCCAGCGGACCGGGACGGCTTAACTATAATTCACCCCTCCACTTT. Residues: CASGPGRLNYNSPLHF.

There are many counts of this clonotype. This CDR3 is CASSRQGSSYNEQFF. In nucleotides, the CDR3 is TGTGCCAGCAGTCGCCAGGGTAGCTCCTACAATGAGCAGTTCTTC. This chain joins TRBV12-3 or TRBV12-4 and TRBJ2-1; TRBD1 is a possible D gene (5 bases). Trimming shortened V by 5 bases and J by 0 bases, and 11 bases separated the two germline ends. CDR3 length equals 15 residues.

This clonotype was counted a few times. V and J are TRBV15 and TRBJ2-5; 7 nucleotides line up with TRBD2. Trimming removed 3 bases from V and 6 bases from J; junction bases left unmatched: 13. Germline V lookup: CDR1 LNHNV, CDR2 YYDKDF (reference sequence). The CDR3 is 16 residues long. In DNA, the CDR3 is TGTGCCACCAGCAGCGAGGGGACTACCGGTGGTAAGACCCAGTACTTC. Amino acids: CATSSEGTTGGKTQYF.

The sample holds a few counts of this clonotype. CDR3 protein: CSVDGQGKNTLNTVPGELFF. The CDR3, as DNA: TGCAGCGTTGACGGACAGGGGAAGAACACACTGAACACCGTCCCCGGGGAGCTGTTTTTT. The chain employs TRBV29-1 and TRBJ2-2, with 9 bases lining up with TRBD1. The CDR3 has 20 residues. Germline trimming cut 3 bases from V and 6 bases from J; bases unmatched to any gene: 23. Germline V gene sequence: CDR1 SQVTM, CDR2 ANQGSEA.

The sample holds many counts of this clonotype. This chain uses TRBV9 with TRBJ1-5; D remains unclear. From germline, CDR1 is SGDLS and CDR2 YYNGEE. The CDR3 is 13 residues long. Trimming pared 0 bases from V and 5 bases from J, leaving 6 bases between. The CDR3: CASSVDLDQPQHF. CDR3 DNA: TGTGCCAGCAGCGTAGATCTTGATCAGCCCCAGCATTTT.

This clonotype has more than one count but fewer than ten. This rearrangement joins TRBV7-2 to TRBJ2-5; TRBD1 matches at 11 bases. The germline gives CDR1 SGHTA, CDR2 FQGNSA. The CDR3 covers 17 residues. J was trimmed by 5 bases and V by 4 bases; bases with no gene match: 12. The CDR3: CASSSKGQGVGRETQYF. As DNA, the CDR3 is TGTGCCAGCAGCTCGAAGGGACAGGGGGTCGGTAGGGAGACCCAGTACTTC.